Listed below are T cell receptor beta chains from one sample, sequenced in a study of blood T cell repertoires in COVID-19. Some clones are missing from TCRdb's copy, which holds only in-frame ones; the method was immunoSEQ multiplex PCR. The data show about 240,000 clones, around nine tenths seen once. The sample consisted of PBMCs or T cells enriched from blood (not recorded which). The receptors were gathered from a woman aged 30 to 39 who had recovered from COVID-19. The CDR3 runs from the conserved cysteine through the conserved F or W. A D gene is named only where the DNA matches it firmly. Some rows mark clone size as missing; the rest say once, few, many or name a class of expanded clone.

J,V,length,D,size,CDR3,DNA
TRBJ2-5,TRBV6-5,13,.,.,CASRGGYQETQYF,TGTGCCAGCAGGGGGGGATACCAAGAGACCCAGTACTTC
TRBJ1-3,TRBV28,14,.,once,CASRLNGGGNTIYF,TGTGCCAGCAGGCTCAACGGGGGGGGAAACACCATATATTTT
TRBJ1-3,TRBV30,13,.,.,CAWTGQSGNTIYF,TGTGCCTGGACAGGACAGAGTGGAAACACCATATATTTT
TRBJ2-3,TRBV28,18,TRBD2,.,CASSLHHGGSGNTDTQYF,TGTGCCAGCAGTCTCCACCACGGGGGGAGCGGAAACACAGATACGCAGTATTTT
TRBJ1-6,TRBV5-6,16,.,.,CASSWSGNSYNSPLHF,TGTGCCAGCAGCTGGAGCGGAAACTCCTATAATTCACCCCTCCACTTT
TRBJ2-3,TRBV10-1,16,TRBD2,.,CASSFLREWEVDTQYF,TGCGCCAGCAGTTTCCTGCGGGAGTGGGAGGTAGATACGCAGTATTTT
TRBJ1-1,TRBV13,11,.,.,CASSLRGEAFF,TGTGCCAGCAGCTTAAGGGGTGAAGCTTTCTTT
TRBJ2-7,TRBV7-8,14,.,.,CASSEHKDFYEQYF,TGTGCCAGCAGCGAACATAAAGACTTCTACGAGCAGTACTTC
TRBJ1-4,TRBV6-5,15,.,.,CATTPPGEIGEKLFF,TGTGCCACCACACCTCCGGGTGAGATCGGAGAAAAACTGTTTTTT
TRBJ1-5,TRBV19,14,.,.,CASSIATGNQPQHF,TGTGCCAGTAGTATAGCAACAGGGAATCAGCCCCAGCATTTT
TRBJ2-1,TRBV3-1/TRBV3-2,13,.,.,CASSQPLSSGQFF,TGTGCCAGCAGCCAACCATTAAGCTCTGGGCAGTTCTTC
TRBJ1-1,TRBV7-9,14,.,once,CASSPPEGWAEAFF,TGTGCCAGCAGCCCACCCGAGGGCTGGGCTGAAGCTTTCTTT
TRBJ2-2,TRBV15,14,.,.,CATSMDFRTGELFF,TGTGCCACCTCTATGGACTTCCGCACCGGGGAGCTGTTTTTT
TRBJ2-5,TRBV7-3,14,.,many,CASSVKTSVETQYF,TGTGCCAGCAGCGTGAAAACTAGTGTTGAGACCCAGTACTTC
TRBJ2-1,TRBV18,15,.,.,CASSPSRGPYNEQFF,TGTGCCAGCTCACCCTCCCGAGGTCCCTACAATGAGCAGTTCTTC
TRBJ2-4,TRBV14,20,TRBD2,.,CASSQEARAGEWGPKNIQYF,TGTGCCAGCAGCCAAGAAGCTCGAGCGGGAGAGTGGGGGCCCAAAAACATTCAGTACTTC
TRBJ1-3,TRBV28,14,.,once,CASSLWGGGNTIYF,TGTGCCAGCAGTTTATGGGGAGGTGGAAACACCATATATTTT
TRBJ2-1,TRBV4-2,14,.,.,CASSLSDSYNEQFF,TGTGCCAGCAGTCTTTCCGACAGCTACAATGAGCAGTTCTTC